This TCR beta chain was identified in a study of T cell responses to AZD1222 COVID-19 vaccine. Whole-study results and caveats: White British ancestry dominated among donors, who included more females, and clonal diversity was possibly underestimated. Unmutated regions of variants are reportedly targeted by nearly half of spike-specific TCRs. There were vaccine-associated CD4 TCRs across spike, dominant at 160-218 and 743-854. Repertoires were obtained solely post-peak T cell response.

Produced via immunoSEQ multiplex PCR; TCRdb's table is partial and in-frame only. Counted here are 95,000 to 100,000 clones, 87% occurring once; the ten biggest clones make up 16%. In regard to this clone: Antigen: not known.

The germline V gene encodes CDR1 SGHAT and CDR2 FQNNGV. This CDR3 spans 12 amino acids. V was pared by 6 bases and J by 10 bases, with 13 bases between. The source of this sequence is an adult in good health. The chain has TRBV11-2 and TRBJ1-5; D uncertain. Material: peripheral blood, obtained on day 0 of AZD1222 vaccination. The CDR3 loop reads CASSRPSGPQHF. CDR3 nucleotides: TGTGCCAGCAGTCGACCCTCGGGACCCCAGCATTTT.